Listed here are 24 T cell receptor beta chains from one sample, sequenced in a study of T cell repertoires in aging, cancer and after chemotherapy. Amplification of TCR beta used genomic DNA extracted from peripheral blood. Multiplex touch-down PCR with TRB-A/B primers amplified rearranged V-D-J TRB sequences. TCRdb reprocessed the multiplex PCR reads with MiXCR, giving one entry per CDR3 protein. Of around 15,000 distinct CDR3 sequences in the sample, 40% to 55% were seen once. Sequences were obtained from blood. Receptors were obtained from a human donor in good health.

This clonotype was recorded a few times. This chain links TRBV15 with TRBJ2-7; D might be TRBD2 (6 bases). Trimming took off 3 bases at V and 0 bases at J, with 9 bases between the two ends. The CDR3 totals 14 residues. CDR1 and CDR2 (germline): LNHNV, YYDKDF (reference sequence). CDR3 amino acids: CATSRGGASYEQYF. The CDR3 coding sequence is TGTGCCACCAGCAGGGGCGGGGCCTCCTACGAGCAGTACTTC.

This clonotype was seen a few times. This chain connects TRBV5-6 to TRBJ1-2; D is ambiguous. V lost 5 bases, J lost 0 bases, and 11 bases lay in between. Germline V lookup: CDR1 SGHDT, CDR2 YYEEEE. The CDR3 extends over 14 amino acids. The CDR3 region has the DNA TGTGCCAGCAGGAGTCCGACCCCTAACTATGGCTACACCTTC. Translation: CASRSPTPNYGYTF.

The rearrangement uses TRBV6-2 or TRBV6-3 and TRBJ2-2, with D unresolved. CDR3 length: 14 amino acids. Germline loops: CDR1 MNHEY, CDR2 SVGEGT. Trimming stripped 6 bases from V and 2 bases from J, with 10 bases between. CDR3 coding DNA: TGTGCCAGCAGACGCTCCCTTAACACCGGGGAGCTGTTTTTT. Translated: CASRRSLNTGELFF.

The chain couples TRBV5-6 to TRBJ2-7; D is ambiguous. V was trimmed by 2 bases and J by 3 bases, leaving 12 bases between them. This CDR3 has 14 residues. Germline lookup yields CDR1 SGHDT and CDR2 YYEEEE. The CDR3 spells CASSFRAANYEQYF. In nucleotides, the CDR3 is TGTGCCAGCAGCTTCCGGGCAGCCAACTACGAGCAGTACTTC.

Only a few counts were recorded for this clonotype. The genes are TRBV5-5 and TRBJ2-3; D is ambiguous. The V end lost 0 bases, the J end lost 1 base, and 9 bases lay between the germline ends. The CDR3 runs 15 residues. The germline V gene has CDR1 SGHKS and CDR2 YYEKEE (reference sequence). The CDR3 is CASSLVPRGTDTQYF. For the CDR3, the DNA is TGTGCCAGCAGCTTGGTTCCGCGAGGCACAGATACGCAGTATTTT.

The sample holds a few counts of this clonotype. The rearrangement links TRBV29-1 to TRBJ1-1; unclear D gene. V gave up 6 bases and J gave up 4 bases, with 9 bases separating them. The length of the CDR3 is 11 residues. Germline CDR1 SQVTM, CDR2 ANQGSEA. CDR3 sequence reads: CSVPGGTEAFF. The CDR3 DNA reads TGCAGCGTACCGGGCGGCACTGAAGCTTTCTTT.

The V call is TRBV6-5, the J call TRBJ2-1; D is possibly TRBD1 or TRBD2 (5 bases each). Germline loops: CDR1 MNHEY, CDR2 SVGAGI. This CDR3 contains 14 residues. Trimming took 6 bases from V and 11 from J, leaving 20 bases between them. The CDR3: CASRSYGDHPKQFF. In DNA, the CDR3 is TGTGCCAGCAGATCTTACGGGGACCATCCGAAGCAGTTCTTC.

In this sample, this clonotype turned up a few times. The chain recombines TRBV5-5 with TRBJ1-2, with TRBD1 matching over 7 bases. The germline V gene has CDR1 SGHKS and CDR2 YYEKEE (reference sequence). The CDR3 runs to 14 residues. The trim removed 0 bases at V and 4 bases at J, leaving 3 bases unmatched. This CDR3 is CASSLGGQSYGYTF. For the CDR3, the DNA is TGTGCCAGCAGCTTGGGGGGACAGTCCTATGGCTACACCTTC.

This clonotype was detected only a few times. V usage is TRBV19 and J usage is TRBJ1-1; D unresolved. The CDR3 covers 14 residues. The V end was cut by 6 bases, the J end by 0 bases, with 11 bases between. Looked up from germline, CDR1 is LNHDA and CDR2 is SQIVND (reference sequence). Here the CDR3 reads CASSSILMNTEAFF. Written as DNA, the CDR3 is TGTGCCAGTAGCTCGATTTTAATGAACACTGAAGCTTTCTTT.

This clonotype was seen more than once but under ten times. The CDR3 loop is CSVNEQFF. The CDR3 coding sequence is TGCAGCGTTAATGAGCAGTTCTTC. This chain joins TRBV29-1 and TRBJ2-1; D ambiguous. Germline V gene sequence: CDR1 SQVTM, CDR2 ANQGSEA. The length of the CDR3 is 8 residues. Trimming pared 5 bases from V and 7 bases from J, leaving 0 bases between.

This chain uses TRBV5-5 with TRBJ2-7; D gene uncertain. CDR3 length: 14 residues. The germline V and J ends were trimmed by 0 bases and 0 bases, with 7 bases remaining between them. The germline gives CDR1 SGHKS, CDR2 YYEKEE (reference sequence). The CDR3 loop is CASSLDPGSYEQYF. The CDR3 region has the DNA TGTGCCAGCAGCTTGGACCCGGGCTCCTACGAGCAGTACTTC.

By sample fraction, this clonotype is medium-sized. This rearrangement joins TRBV29-1 to TRBJ2-2, with 9 bases matching TRBD2. There are 15 residues in the CDR3. Germline CDR1 reads SQVTM; CDR2 reads ANQGSEA. With 6 bases clipped from V and 2 bases from J, the junction kept 7 bases outside the gene matches. CDR3 residues: CSVRSGRTNTGELFF. The CDR3 region has the DNA TGCAGCGTGAGGAGCGGGAGGACCAACACCGGGGAGCTGTTTTTT.

This chain connects TRBV5-1 to TRBJ1-6, with D perhaps matching TRBD1 (5 bases). Trimming took 6 bases from V and 6 from J, leaving 16 bases between them. The CDR3 has 15 amino acids. The germline CDR1 and CDR2 sequences are SGHRS and YFSETQ. The CDR3 nucleotides read TGCGCCAGCACCCATGGGGGACTCCGTAATTCACCCCTCCACTTT. It codes for CASTHGGLRNSPLHF.

CDR3 sequence (DNA): TGTGCCAGCAGTTTATCAGTGAGAGGGGAGCAGTACTTC. Protein product: CASSLSVRGEQYF. V is TRBV27 and J is TRBJ2-7; D may be TRBD2 (5 bases). The germline gives CDR1 MNHEY, CDR2 SMNVEV (reference sequence). Trimming pared 0 bases from V and 7 bases from J, leaving 10 bases between. CDR3 length: 13 amino acids.

This clonotype has a single count. The chain couples TRBV6-1 to TRBJ2-6, with TRBD2 as a possible D gene (5 bases). The CDR3 sequence is 15 residues long. From germline, CDR1 is MNHNS and CDR2 SASEGT. V was shortened by 4 bases and J by 0 bases, with 7 bases between the two germline ends. The CDR3 coding sequence is TGTGCCAGCAGTGTAGGGAGCTCTGGGGCCAACGTCCTGACTTTC. Its protein product is CASSVGSSGANVLTF.

J is TRBJ2-3 and V is TRBV11-1; 9 nucleotides line up with TRBD2. Germline CDR1 is SGHAT and CDR2 is FQDESV (reference sequence). Trimming took 5 bases from V and 2 from J; bases not matched to a gene: 8. CDR3 size: 16 residues. For the CDR3, the DNA is TGTGCCAGCAGCCAAGACCCTAGCGGGATCACAGATACGCAGTATTTT. This gives the protein CASSQDPSGITDTQYF.

This clonotype turned up a few times. The V call is TRBV6-5, the J call TRBJ2-3; no clear D gene. The CDR3 has 11 residues. From germline, CDR1 is MNHEY and CDR2 SVGAGI. Trimming removed 8 bases from V and 2 bases from J, with 5 bases in between. The CDR3 spells CASRTTDTQYF. Here the CDR3 DNA reads TGTGCCAGCCGCACCACAGATACGCAGTATTTT.

V usage is TRBV19 and J usage is TRBJ2-7; 10 bases map to TRBD1. CDR3 length: 13 residues. V shed 8 bases, J shed 1 base, and the junction held 2 bases outside the gene matches. Germline assignment: CDR1 LNHDA and CDR2 SQIVND (reference sequence). This chain's CDR3 is CASGTGESYEQYF. In DNA form, the CDR3 reads TGTGCCAGTGGGACAGGGGAATCCTACGAGCAGTACTTC.

The chain is built from TRBV27 and TRBJ2-7; TRBD1 agrees at 11 bases. Germline V gene lookup returns CDR1 MNHEY and CDR2 SMNVEV (reference sequence). The CDR3 covers 12 residues. The DNA for the CDR3 is TGTGCTGCGGGACAGGGGGGGAGAGAGCAGTACTTC. It is translated as CAAGQGGREQYF.

This clonotype showed up just once. J is TRBJ1-4 and V is TRBV29-1, with 7 bases lining up with TRBD1. Unmatched junction bases numbered 8, after V lost 0 bases and J lost 7 bases. CDR1 SQVTM and CDR2 ANQGSEA come from the germline V gene. This CDR3 contains 15 residues. For the CDR3, the DNA is TGCAGCGTTGAAGACCGGACAGGACCGGGTGAAAAACTGTTTTTT. Protein: CSVEDRTGPGEKLFF.

This clonotype occurred a few times. V is TRBV6-2 or TRBV6-3 and J is TRBJ2-7; 7 bases agree with TRBD1. V trimming: 5 bases; J trimming: 4 bases; junction bases outside the gene matches: 14. The CDR3 is 16 residues long. Germline V gives CDR1 MNHEY, CDR2 SVGEGT. For the CDR3, the DNA is TGTGCCAGCAGTAGTAAAAGGACAGGCTGGAGATACGAGCAGTACTTC. Protein: CASSSKRTGWRYEQYF.

This clonotype was observed a few times. The chain has TRBV6-1 and TRBJ2-1, with TRBD2 identical over 8 bases. The V and J ends lost 3 bases and 9 bases, in that order; junction bases with no gene match: 10. The CDR3 covers 15 residues. Per germline, CDR1 MNHNS and CDR2 SASEGT. CDR3 sequence reads: CASSEEAGVLLEQFF. CDR3 coding DNA: TGTGCCAGCAGTGAGGAAGCGGGAGTCCTGCTTGAGCAGTTCTTC.

The chain employs TRBV6-1 and TRBJ2-4, with D perhaps assigned TRBD1 or TRBD2 (6 bases each). The CDR3 has 16 amino acids. V gave up 0 bases and J gave up 9 bases, with 18 bases separating them. Looked up from germline, CDR1 is MNHNS and CDR2 is SASEGT. The CDR3 is CASSEAWGASGGIQYF. DNA for the CDR3: TGTGCCAGCAGTGAAGCTTGGGGGGCAAGCGGAGGCATTCAGTACTTC.

This clonotype appeared once. The V and J genes are TRBV19 and TRBJ2-1, with 7 bases fitting TRBD2. V lost 8 bases, J lost 2 bases, and 3 bases stayed unmatched. The CDR3 covers 13 residues. From germline, CDR1 is LNHDA and CDR2 SQIVND (reference sequence). The CDR3 region has the DNA TGTGCCAGTCGCGGGAGCACCTACAATGAGCAGTTCTTC. Protein sequence: CASRGSTYNEQFF.